This T cell receptor beta chain stems from a study of blood T cell repertoires in COVID-19. Whole-study context: COVID-19 samples collected from the United States, Italy and Spain covered acute and convalescent phases. From T cells, B-cell-depleted T cells, or PBMCs came the material, which was cDNA or gDNA.

CDR1 SGHTA and CDR2 FQGNSA come from the germline V gene. Trimming removed 5 bases from V and 0 bases from J; junction bases left unmatched: 7. This CDR3 is built from 16 residues. Per the study methods: Reference gene primer amplification gave nucleated cell count estimates. Clones were sequenced by immunoSEQ multiplex PCR, and TCRdb holds only the in-frame ones, with some missing. That table is the source of V, J and clone size, and D and trimming were worked out from the DNA. Found here are around 140,000 clones, around 87% of them singletons; the top ten hold 35% to 40%. The clonotype originates from a man between 50 and 59 years old who had recovered from COVID-19. The chain joins TRBV7-2 to TRBJ1-1; 9 bases agree with TRBD1. The sequenced material came from peripheral blood. The CDR3 here is CASSARQGVMNTEAFF. The CDR3 nucleotides are TGTGCCAGCAGCGCCCGACAGGGGGTCATGAACACTGAAGCTTTCTTT.